The rows below give T cell receptor beta chains drawn from one sample of a study of blood T cell repertoires in COVID-19. Libraries were prepared by immunoSEQ multiplex PCR; TCRdb keeps only in-frame clonotypes and omits some of them. The data show approximately 300,000 clones, with about 83% seen just once and about 1.6% held by the top ten. Sequencing was done on a sample of peripheral blood. The receptors come from a woman in her 50s with acute or convalescent COVID-19. The CDR3 runs from the conserved cysteine through the conserved F or W. The D gene is left open where the match is weak. Not all rows give a size; the values are once, few, many and, for expanded clones, a class.

d_gene: .
abundance: .
v_gene: TRBV7-8
j_gene: TRBJ1-2
CDR3aa: CASSLVESISNYGYTF
CDR3nt: TGTGCCAGCAGCTTAGTCGAAAGCATTTCTAACTATGGCTACACCTTC

d_gene: .
abundance: .
v_gene: TRBV9
j_gene: TRBJ2-3
CDR3aa: CASSDTRGTDTQYF
CDR3nt: TGTGCCAGCAGCGATACCAGGGGCACAGATACGCAGTATTTT

d_gene: TRBD2
abundance: .
v_gene: TRBV6-5
j_gene: TRBJ2-7
CDR3aa: CASSYGGRGYEQYF
CDR3nt: TGTGCCAGCAGTTACGGCGGGAGAGGCTACGAGCAGTACTTC

d_gene: .
abundance: .
v_gene: TRBV18
j_gene: TRBJ1-2
CDR3aa: CASSPSGANYGYTF
CDR3nt: TGTGCCAGCTCACCATCAGGGGCTAACTATGGCTACACCTTC

d_gene: .
abundance: .
v_gene: TRBV5-1
j_gene: TRBJ1-1
CDR3aa: CASSPEGGVEAFF
CDR3nt: TGCGCCAGCAGCCCCGAGGGGGGGGTTGAAGCTTTCTTT

d_gene: TRBD1
abundance: .
v_gene: TRBV7-9
j_gene: TRBJ2-7
CDR3aa: CASSSGDRDYLYEQYF
CDR3nt: TGTGCCAGCAGCTCAGGGGACAGGGATTATCTCTACGAGCAGTACTTC

d_gene: TRBD1
abundance: .
v_gene: TRBV12-3/TRBV12-4
j_gene: TRBJ2-3
CDR3aa: CASSSDRGDTQYF
CDR3nt: TGTGCCAGCAGCTCAGACAGGGGCGATACGCAGTATTTT

d_gene: TRBD1
abundance: few
v_gene: TRBV2
j_gene: TRBJ1-1
CDR3aa: CASSLDRAYTEAFF
CDR3nt: TGTGCCAGCAGCCTGGACAGGGCTTACACTGAAGCTTTCTTT

d_gene: .
abundance: .
v_gene: TRBV28
j_gene: TRBJ2-7
CDR3aa: CASSPRGRVLNEQYF
CDR3nt: TGTGCCAGCAGTCCGCGGGGCAGGGTTTTAAACGAGCAGTACTTC

d_gene: TRBD1
abundance: .
v_gene: TRBV2
j_gene: TRBJ1-1
CDR3aa: CASSFDRDTEAFF
CDR3nt: TGTGCCAGCAGTTTCGACAGGGACACTGAAGCTTTCTTT

d_gene: TRBD2
abundance: .
v_gene: TRBV6-4
j_gene: TRBJ2-7
CDR3aa: CASSDSIPTSGRSYEQYF
CDR3nt: TGTGCCAGCAGTGACTCGATACCCACTAGCGGGAGAAGCTACGAGCAGTACTTC

d_gene: TRBD1
abundance: .
v_gene: TRBV19
j_gene: TRBJ2-3
CDR3aa: CASSKGQLMADTQYF
CDR3nt: TGTGCCAGTAGTAAGGGACAGCTTATGGCAGATACGCAGTATTTT

d_gene: TRBD2
abundance: .
v_gene: TRBV6-7
j_gene: TRBJ2-5
CDR3aa: CASSYDLAGGKETQYF
CDR3nt: TGTGCCAGCAGTTATGATCTAGCGGGAGGAAAAGAGACCCAGTACTTC

d_gene: .
abundance: .
v_gene: TRBV6-5
j_gene: TRBJ2-5
CDR3aa: CASSYSRETQYF
CDR3nt: TGTGCCAGCAGTTACTCGAGGGAGACCCAGTACTTC

d_gene: TRBD1
abundance: few
v_gene: TRBV4-2
j_gene: TRBJ1-4
CDR3aa: CASSQDPHRGRDEKLFF
CDR3nt: TGTGCCAGCAGCCAAGATCCCCACAGGGGGCGAGATGAAAAACTGTTTTTT

d_gene: TRBD2
abundance: .
v_gene: TRBV24-1
j_gene: TRBJ2-5
CDR3aa: CATSEPLGTGTSVETQYF
CDR3nt: TGTGCCACCAGTGAGCCCCTTGGAACCGGGACTAGCGTTGAGACCCAGTACTTC

d_gene: .
abundance: .
v_gene: TRBV9
j_gene: TRBJ2-3
CDR3aa: CASSALSTDTQYF
CDR3nt: TGTGCCAGCAGCGCCCTATCCACAGATACGCAGTATTTT

d_gene: .
abundance: once
v_gene: TRBV12-3/TRBV12-4
j_gene: TRBJ2-7
CDR3aa: CASSNRGGYEQYF
CDR3nt: TGTGCCAGCAGTAACAGGGGAGGCTACGAGCAGTACTTC

d_gene: .
abundance: .
v_gene: TRBV7-9
j_gene: TRBJ2-7
CDR3aa: CASSFVQGYQYF
CDR3nt: TGTGCCAGCAGTTTCGTACAGGGATATCAGTACTTC

d_gene: TRBD1
abundance: .
v_gene: TRBV7-7
j_gene: TRBJ2-7
CDR3aa: CASSRGQNYEQYF
CDR3nt: TGTGCTAGCAGCCGGGGACAGAACTACGAGCAGTACTTC

d_gene: .
abundance: .
v_gene: TRBV18
j_gene: TRBJ1-5
CDR3aa: CASSPTGGDSNQPQHF
CDR3nt: TGTGCCAGCTCACCGACAGGTGGGGATAGCAATCAGCCCCAGCATTTT

d_gene: .
abundance: once
v_gene: TRBV4-3
j_gene: TRBJ1-1
CDR3aa: CASSQDGSTEAFF
CDR3nt: TGCGCCAGCAGCCAAGATGGGAGCACTGAAGCTTTCTTT

d_gene: .
abundance: few
v_gene: TRBV28
j_gene: TRBJ2-7
CDR3aa: CASSFWDNSYEQYF
CDR3nt: TGTGCCAGCAGTTTTTGGGACAACTCCTACGAGCAGTACTTC

d_gene: .
abundance: once
v_gene: TRBV5-1
j_gene: TRBJ1-1
CDR3aa: CASSKGGRISMNTEAFF
CDR3nt: TGCGCCAGCAGCAAAGGGGGACGGATTTCCATGAACACTGAAGCTTTCTTT

d_gene: .
abundance: .
v_gene: TRBV18
j_gene: TRBJ2-7
CDR3aa: CASSPPWQGAYEQYF
CDR3nt: TGTGCCAGCTCACCACCGTGGCAGGGCGCCTACGAGCAGTACTTC

d_gene: TRBD1
abundance: .
v_gene: TRBV15
j_gene: TRBJ2-1
CDR3aa: CATSTPLGTANFREEQFF
CDR3nt: TGTGCCACCAGCACCCCGCTAGGGACAGCTAATTTTAGGGAAGAGCAGTTCTTC

d_gene: .
abundance: once
v_gene: TRBV9
j_gene: TRBJ2-3
CDR3aa: CASSQNTDTQYF
CDR3nt: TGTGCCAGCAGCCAAAACACAGATACGCAGTATTTT

d_gene: TRBD1
abundance: .
v_gene: TRBV30
j_gene: TRBJ2-3
CDR3aa: CAGDRGTQYF
CDR3nt: TGTGCCGGGGACAGGGGGACGCAGTATTTT

d_gene: TRBD1
abundance: .
v_gene: TRBV5-5
j_gene: TRBJ1-5
CDR3aa: CASSLLPQGYQPQHF
CDR3nt: TGTGCCAGCAGCTTGCTCCCACAGGGGTATCAGCCCCAGCATTTT

d_gene: .
abundance: .
v_gene: TRBV20-1
j_gene: TRBJ2-3
CDR3aa: CSADRTDTQYF
CDR3nt: TGCAGTGCTGACAGGACAGATACGCAGTATTTT

d_gene: .
abundance: .
v_gene: TRBV28
j_gene: TRBJ2-7
CDR3aa: CASTYRRDSGIDEQYF
CDR3nt: TGTGCCAGCACTTACAGGAGGGACAGTGGAATCGACGAGCAGTACTTC

d_gene: .
abundance: .
v_gene: TRBV5-1
j_gene: TRBJ2-5
CDR3aa: CASSYSHQETQYF
CDR3nt: TGCGCCAGCAGCTACAGCCACCAGGAGACCCAGTACTTC

d_gene: .
abundance: once
v_gene: TRBV21-1
j_gene: TRBJ2-3
CDR3aa: CASSSKYKKGADTQYF
CDR3nt: TGTGCCAGCAGCTCTAAATACAAGAAGGGGGCAGATACGCAGTATTTT

d_gene: TRBD2
abundance: .
v_gene: TRBV19
j_gene: TRBJ2-3
CDR3aa: CASSIAGLAGTDTQYF
CDR3nt: TGTGCCAGTAGTATAGCCGGACTAGCGGGAACAGATACGCAGTATTTT

d_gene: .
abundance: .
v_gene: TRBV7-9
j_gene: TRBJ2-7
CDR3aa: CASSAGQPQPEQYF
CDR3nt: TGTGCCAGCAGCGCGGGACAGCCCCAACCCGAGCAGTACTTC

d_gene: .
abundance: few
v_gene: TRBV18
j_gene: TRBJ2-1
CDR3aa: CASSPAGSNYNEQFF
CDR3nt: TGTGCCAGCTCACCGGCAGGATCGAACTACAATGAGCAGTTCTTC

d_gene: TRBD2
abundance: .
v_gene: TRBV4-2
j_gene: TRBJ2-1
CDR3aa: CASSQVGRESLDEQFF
CDR3nt: TGTGCCAGCAGCCAAGTGGGGCGGGAGAGTCTCGATGAGCAGTTCTTC

d_gene: .
abundance: .
v_gene: TRBV29-1
j_gene: TRBJ1-2
CDR3aa: CSVEGGILSGYTF
CDR3nt: TGCAGCGTTGAGGGCGGGATCTTAAGTGGCTACACCTTC

d_gene: TRBD2
abundance: .
v_gene: TRBV28
j_gene: TRBJ2-1
CDR3aa: CASGETSGKHNEQFF
CDR3nt: TGTGCCAGCGGCGAGACTAGCGGGAAACACAATGAGCAGTTCTTC

d_gene: .
abundance: .
v_gene: TRBV7-2
j_gene: TRBJ1-1
CDR3aa: CASSHQRDEAFF
CDR3nt: TGTGCCAGCAGCCATCAGAGGGATGAAGCTTTCTTT

d_gene: TRBD1
abundance: few
v_gene: TRBV4-2
j_gene: TRBJ2-7
CDR3aa: CASSLRDRASYEQYF
CDR3nt: TGTGCCAGCAGCCTCCGGGACAGGGCCTCCTACGAGCAGTACTTC

d_gene: TRBD1
abundance: few
v_gene: TRBV28
j_gene: TRBJ2-7
CDR3aa: CASSDRAEQYF
CDR3nt: TGTGCCAGCAGCGACAGGGCCGAGCAGTACTTC

d_gene: .
abundance: .
v_gene: TRBV6-2/TRBV6-3
j_gene: TRBJ1-6
CDR3aa: CASSYYTGPVRNSPLHF
CDR3nt: TGTGCCAGCAGTTACTATACAGGGCCCGTGAGGAATTCACCCCTCCACTTT

d_gene: TRBD1
abundance: .
v_gene: TRBV7-3
j_gene: TRBJ2-2
CDR3aa: CASSPGTGRFDTGELFF
CDR3nt: TGTGCCAGCAGCCCTGGGACAGGGCGGTTTGACACCGGGGAGCTGTTTTTT

d_gene: TRBD2
abundance: .
v_gene: TRBV5-1
j_gene: TRBJ2-1
CDR3aa: CASSSGTSGSVGYNEQFF
CDR3nt: TGCGCCAGCAGCTCTGGGACTAGCGGGAGTGTGGGCTACAATGAGCAGTTCTTC

d_gene: .
abundance: .
v_gene: TRBV7-9
j_gene: TRBJ2-7
CDR3aa: CASSLRGFVSYEQYF
CDR3nt: TGTGCCAGCAGCTTACGGGGATTCGTCAGCTACGAGCAGTACTTC

d_gene: .
abundance: .
v_gene: TRBV11-2
j_gene: TRBJ2-7
CDR3aa: CASSFNSAYEQYF
CDR3nt: TGTGCCAGCAGCTTCAATAGCGCCTACGAGCAGTACTTC

d_gene: .
abundance: once
v_gene: TRBV27
j_gene: TRBJ2-2
CDR3aa: CASSLLAGPSGELFF
CDR3nt: TGTGCCAGCAGTTTATTGGCAGGGCCGAGCGGGGAGCTGTTTTTT

d_gene: TRBD2
abundance: .
v_gene: TRBV24-1
j_gene: TRBJ2-7
CDR3aa: CATSDSAGGYEQYF
CDR3nt: TGTGCCACCAGTGATTCCGCCGGGGGGTACGAGCAGTACTTC

d_gene: .
abundance: .
v_gene: TRBV9
j_gene: TRBJ2-3
CDR3aa: CASSPLRTDTQYF
CDR3nt: TGTGCCAGCAGTCCACTACGCACAGATACGCAGTATTTT

d_gene: TRBD1
abundance: .
v_gene: TRBV29-1
j_gene: TRBJ1-2
CDR3aa: CSVLGWQGGDGYTF
CDR3nt: TGCAGCGTTCTCGGATGGCAGGGGGGAGATGGCTACACCTTC

d_gene: TRBD1
abundance: .
v_gene: TRBV28
j_gene: TRBJ1-2
CDR3aa: CASSLPTGQGDGYTF
CDR3nt: TGTGCCAGCAGTCTCCCGACAGGGCAGGGGGATGGCTACACCTTC

d_gene: TRBD1
abundance: .
v_gene: TRBV27
j_gene: TRBJ2-7
CDR3aa: CASSPELRTGNPEQYF
CDR3nt: TGTGCCAGCAGTCCCGAGCTTAGGACAGGCAATCCAGAGCAGTACTTC

d_gene: .
abundance: .
v_gene: TRBV9
j_gene: TRBJ2-1
CDR3aa: CASSVSGYNEQFF
CDR3nt: TGTGCCAGCAGCGTAAGCGGCTACAATGAGCAGTTCTTC

d_gene: .
abundance: .
v_gene: TRBV18
j_gene: TRBJ1-3
CDR3aa: CASSLAGHGNTIYF
CDR3nt: TGTGCCAGCTCACTTGCAGGTCACGGAAACACCATATATTTT